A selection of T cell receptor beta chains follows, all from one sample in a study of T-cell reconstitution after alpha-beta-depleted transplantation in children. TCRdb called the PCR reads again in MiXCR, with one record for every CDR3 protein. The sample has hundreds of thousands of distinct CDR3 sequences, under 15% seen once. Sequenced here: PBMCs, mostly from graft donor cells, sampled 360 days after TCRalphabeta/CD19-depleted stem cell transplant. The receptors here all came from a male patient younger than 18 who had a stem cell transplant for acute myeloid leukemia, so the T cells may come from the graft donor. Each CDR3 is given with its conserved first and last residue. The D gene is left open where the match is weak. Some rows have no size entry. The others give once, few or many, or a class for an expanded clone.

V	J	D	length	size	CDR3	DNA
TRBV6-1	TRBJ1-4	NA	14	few	CASSTGHYNEKLFF	TGTGCCAGCAGTACGGGACACTATAATGAAAAACTGTTTTTT
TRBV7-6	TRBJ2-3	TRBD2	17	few	CASSSTGLADYTDTQYF	TGTGCCAGCAGCTCTACAGGACTAGCGGACTACACAGATACGCAGTATTTT
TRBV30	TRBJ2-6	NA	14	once	CAWKRFSGANVLTF	TGTGCCTGGAAGCGATTCTCTGGGGCCAACGTCCTGACTTTC
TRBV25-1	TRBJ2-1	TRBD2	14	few	CASSELAGENEQFF	TGTGCCAGCAGTGAATTGGCGGGAGAGAATGAGCAGTTCTTC
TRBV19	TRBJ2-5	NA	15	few	CASSIRRGHQETQYF	TGTGCCAGTAGTATCCGACGGGGGCACCAAGAGACCCAGTACTTC
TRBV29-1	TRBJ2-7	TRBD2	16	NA	CSVEDRRSGRPYEQYF	TGCAGCGTTGAAGATCGCCGAAGCGGGAGACCGTACGAGCAGTACTTC
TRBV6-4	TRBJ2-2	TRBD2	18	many	CASSDRRLADTNTGELFF	TGTGCCAGCAGTGACAGGAGACTAGCAGACACGAACACCGGGGAGCTGTTTTTT
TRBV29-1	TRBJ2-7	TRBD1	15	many	CSVERQGASPYEQYF	TGCAGCGTCGAACGACAGGGGGCTTCCCCCTACGAGCAGTACTTC
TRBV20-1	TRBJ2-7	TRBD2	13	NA	CSAPGRSSYEQYF	TGCAGTGCCCCCGGGAGGTCCTCCTACGAGCAGTACTTC
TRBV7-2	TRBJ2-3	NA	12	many	CASSLGPDTQYF	TGTGCCAGCAGCTTGGGGCCAGATACGCAGTATTTT
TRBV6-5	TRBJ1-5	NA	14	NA	CASSYGGLNQPQHF	TGTGCCAGCAGTTACGGGGGACTCAATCAGCCCCAGCATTTT
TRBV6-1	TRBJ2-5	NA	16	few	CASSLHRTPSTETQYF	TGTGCCAGCAGTCTCCACCGGACACCTTCGACAGAGACCCAGTACTTC
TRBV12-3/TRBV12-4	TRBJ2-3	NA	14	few	CASSWDGSTDTQYF	TGTGCCAGCAGTTGGGACGGGTCCACAGATACGCAGTATTTT
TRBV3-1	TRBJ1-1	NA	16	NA	CASSHRVARGDTEAFF	TGTGCCAGCAGCCATCGCGTCGCTAGGGGGGACACTGAAGCTTTCTTT
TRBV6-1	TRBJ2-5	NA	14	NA	CASSGPSHRETQYF	TGTGCCAGCAGTGGGCCGAGCCATCGAGAGACCCAGTACTTC
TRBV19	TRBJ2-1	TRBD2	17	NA	CASSKHFSGRAYNEQFF	TGTGCCAGTAGTAAACATTTTAGCGGGAGGGCCTACAATGAGCAGTTCTTC
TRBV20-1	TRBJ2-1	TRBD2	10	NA	CSAVRGLQFF	TGCAGTGCGGTGAGGGGACTACAGTTCTTC
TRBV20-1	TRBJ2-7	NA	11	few	CSATLPYEQYF	TGCAGTGCTACTCTGCCCTACGAGCAGTACTTC
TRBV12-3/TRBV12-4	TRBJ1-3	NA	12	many	CASSLNGNTIYF	TGTGCCAGCAGTTTAAATGGAAACACCATATATTTT
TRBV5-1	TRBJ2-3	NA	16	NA	CASSSRGFLDTDTQYF	TGCGCCAGCAGCTCCAGGGGATTTTTGGACACAGATACGCAGTATTTT
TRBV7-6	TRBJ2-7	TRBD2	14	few	CASSLARGVGEQYF	TGTGCCAGCAGCTTAGCACGGGGGGTGGGTGAGCAGTACTTC
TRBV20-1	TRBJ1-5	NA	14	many	CSARDAPMNQPQHF	TGCAGTGCTAGAGACGCCCCGATGAATCAGCCCCAGCATTTT
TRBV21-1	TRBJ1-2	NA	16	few	CASSRDTFSPQYGYTF	TGTGCCAGTTCCCGGGACACCTTCTCCCCTCAGTATGGCTACACCTTC
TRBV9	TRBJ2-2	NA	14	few	CASSVAIGAGELFF	TGTGCCAGCAGCGTAGCAATCGGTGCCGGGGAGCTGTTTTTT